This T cell receptor (beta chain) was recorded in a study of CD8 T cells in Susac syndrome. Notes on this clonotype: Antigen: not known.

Random hexamers served to reverse transcribe about 0.45 to 1 ug RNA. Across 54 Vbeta and 13 Jbeta, immunoSEQ multiplex PCR amplified TCR beta CDR3. A single record per CDR3 protein comes from TCRdb applying MiXCR to the immunoSEQ multiplex PCR reads. The table has 230,000 or so distinct CDR3 sequences, roughly 96% seen once. Study-wide points: Regarding the TCR sequencing and HLA analysis, the study admitted that a relatively small number of individuals were involved.

The sequenced sample consisted of CD4+ T cells from PBMCs. The source is a human donor with multiple sclerosis.

In DNA, the CDR3 is TGTGCCAGTAGTCGTGGGACAGGAGTAAACATTCAGTACTTC. It yields the protein CASSRGTGVNIQYF. The V gene is TRBV19, the J gene TRBJ2-4; 8 bases line up with TRBD1. J gave up 6 bases and V 5 bases, and 6 bases lay outside the gene matches. The CDR3 covers 14 residues. Germline CDR1 and CDR2: LNHDA and SQIVND (reference sequence).